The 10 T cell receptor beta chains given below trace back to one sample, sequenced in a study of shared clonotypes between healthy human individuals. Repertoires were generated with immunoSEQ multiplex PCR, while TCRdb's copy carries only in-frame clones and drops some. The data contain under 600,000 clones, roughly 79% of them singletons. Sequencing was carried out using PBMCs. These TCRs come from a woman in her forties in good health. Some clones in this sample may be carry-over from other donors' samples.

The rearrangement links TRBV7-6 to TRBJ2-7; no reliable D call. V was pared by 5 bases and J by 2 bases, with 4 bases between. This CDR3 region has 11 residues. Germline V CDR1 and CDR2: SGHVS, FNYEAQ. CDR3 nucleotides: TGTGCCAGCAGCGAAGCCTACGAGCAGTACTTC. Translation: CASSEAYEQYF.

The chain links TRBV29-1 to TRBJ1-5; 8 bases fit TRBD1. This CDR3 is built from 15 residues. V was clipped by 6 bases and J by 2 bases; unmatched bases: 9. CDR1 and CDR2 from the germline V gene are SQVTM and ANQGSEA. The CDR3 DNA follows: TGCAGCGTCTCAGGGGGCGCCGGGGGCAATCAGCCCCAGCATTTT. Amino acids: CSVSGGAGGNQPQHF. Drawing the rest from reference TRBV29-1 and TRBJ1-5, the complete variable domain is SAVISQKPSRDICQRGTSLTIQCQVDSQVTMMFWYRQQPGQSLTLIATANQGSEATYESGFVIDKFPISRPNLTFSTLTVSNMSPEDSSIYLCSVSGGAGGNQPQHFGDGTRLSIL.

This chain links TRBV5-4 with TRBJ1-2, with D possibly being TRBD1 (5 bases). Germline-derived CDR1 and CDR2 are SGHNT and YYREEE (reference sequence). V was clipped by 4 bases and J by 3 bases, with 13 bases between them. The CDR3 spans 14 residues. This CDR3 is CASSPRGGDYGYTF. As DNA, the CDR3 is TGTGCCAGCAGCCCCCGGGGAGGGGACTATGGCTACACCTTC.

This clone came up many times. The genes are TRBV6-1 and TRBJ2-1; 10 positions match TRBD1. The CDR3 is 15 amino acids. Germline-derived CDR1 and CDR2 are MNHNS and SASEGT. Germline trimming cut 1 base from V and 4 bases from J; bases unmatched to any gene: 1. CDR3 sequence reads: CASSEEGQGYNEQFF. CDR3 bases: TGTGCCAGCAGTGAAGAGGGACAGGGGTACAATGAGCAGTTCTTC.

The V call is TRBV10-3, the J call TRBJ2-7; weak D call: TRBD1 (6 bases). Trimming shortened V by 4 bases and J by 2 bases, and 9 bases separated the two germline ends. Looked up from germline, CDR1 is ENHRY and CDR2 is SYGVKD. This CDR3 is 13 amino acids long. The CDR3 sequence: CAISVRQAYEQYF. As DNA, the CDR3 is TGTGCCATCAGTGTTCGACAGGCCTACGAGCAGTACTTC.

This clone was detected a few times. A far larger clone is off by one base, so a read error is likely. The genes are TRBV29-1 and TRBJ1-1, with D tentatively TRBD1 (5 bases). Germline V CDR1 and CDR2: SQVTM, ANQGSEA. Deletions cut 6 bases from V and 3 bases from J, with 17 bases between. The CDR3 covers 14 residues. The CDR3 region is CSVLRWGSDTEAFF. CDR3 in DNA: TGCAGCGTCCTCAGGTGGGGGTCGGACACTGAAGCTTTCTTT.

In nucleotides, the CDR3 is TGCGCCAGCAGCTTGGAGCCCCCCAGAGGTGGTGTGGGGGAGACCCAGTACTTC. Protein sequence: CASSLEPPRGGVGETQYF. The rearrangement links TRBV5-1 to TRBJ2-5; D is uncertain. V was pared by 0 bases and J by 5 bases, with 23 bases between. CDR1 and CDR2 (germline): SGHRS, YFSETQ. The CDR3 covers 18 residues.

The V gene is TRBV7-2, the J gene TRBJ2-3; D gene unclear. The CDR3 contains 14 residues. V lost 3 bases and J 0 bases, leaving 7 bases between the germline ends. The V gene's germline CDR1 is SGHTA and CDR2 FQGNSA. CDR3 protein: CASSFGSSTDTQYF. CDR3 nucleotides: TGTGCCAGCAGCTTTGGGTCTAGCACAGATACGCAGTATTTT. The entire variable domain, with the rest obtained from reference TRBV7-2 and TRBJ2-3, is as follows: GAGVSQSPSNKVTEKGKDVELRCDPISGHTALYWYRQSLGQGLEFLIYFQGNSAPDKSGLPSDRFSAERTGGSVSTLTIQRTQQEDSAVYLCASSFGSSTDTQYFGPGTRLTVL.

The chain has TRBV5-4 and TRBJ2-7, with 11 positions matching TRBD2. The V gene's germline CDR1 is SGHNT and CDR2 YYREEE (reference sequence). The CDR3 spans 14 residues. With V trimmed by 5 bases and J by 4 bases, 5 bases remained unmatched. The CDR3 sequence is CASRDTSGSYEQYF. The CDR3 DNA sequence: TGTGCCAGCAGAGACACTAGCGGGAGTTACGAGCAGTACTTC.

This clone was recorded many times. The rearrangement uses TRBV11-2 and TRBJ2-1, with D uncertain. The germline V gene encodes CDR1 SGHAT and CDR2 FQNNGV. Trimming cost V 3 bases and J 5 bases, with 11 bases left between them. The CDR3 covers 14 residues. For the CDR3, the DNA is TGTGCCAGCAGCTTCATCGGCCAAAACAATGAGCAGTTCTTC. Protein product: CASSFIGQNNEQFF.